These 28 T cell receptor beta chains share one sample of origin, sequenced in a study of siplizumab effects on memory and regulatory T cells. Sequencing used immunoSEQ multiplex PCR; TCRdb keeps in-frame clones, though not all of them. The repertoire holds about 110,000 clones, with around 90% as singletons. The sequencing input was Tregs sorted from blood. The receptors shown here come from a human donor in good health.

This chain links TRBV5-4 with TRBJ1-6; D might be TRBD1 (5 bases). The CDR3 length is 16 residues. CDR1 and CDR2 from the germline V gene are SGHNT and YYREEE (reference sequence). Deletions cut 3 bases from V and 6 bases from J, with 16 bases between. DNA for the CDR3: TGTGCCAGCAGCTCCGGGACCACTCTCGTTAATTCACCCCTCCACTTT. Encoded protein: CASSSGTTLVNSPLHF. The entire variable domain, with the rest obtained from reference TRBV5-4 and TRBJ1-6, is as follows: ETGVTQSPTHLIKTRGQQVTLRCSSQSGHNTVSWYQQALGQGPQFIFQYYREEENGRGNFPPRFSGLQFPNYSSELNVNALELDDSALYLCASSSGTTLVNSPLHFGNGTRLTVT.

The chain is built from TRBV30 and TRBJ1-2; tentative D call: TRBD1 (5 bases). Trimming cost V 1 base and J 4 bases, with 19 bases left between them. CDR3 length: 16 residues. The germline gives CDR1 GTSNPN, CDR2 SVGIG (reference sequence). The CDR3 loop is CAWSGQGVSFVYGYTF. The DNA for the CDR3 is TGTGCCTGGAGTGGCCAGGGCGTGAGTTTCGTCTATGGCTACACCTTC.

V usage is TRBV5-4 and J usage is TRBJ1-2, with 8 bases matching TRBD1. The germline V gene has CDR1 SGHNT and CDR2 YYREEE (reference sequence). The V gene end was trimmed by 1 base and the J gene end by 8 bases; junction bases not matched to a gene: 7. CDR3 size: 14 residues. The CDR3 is CASSLWTGSRGYTF. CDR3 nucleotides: TGTGCCAGCAGCTTGTGGACAGGGAGTCGCGGCTACACCTTC.

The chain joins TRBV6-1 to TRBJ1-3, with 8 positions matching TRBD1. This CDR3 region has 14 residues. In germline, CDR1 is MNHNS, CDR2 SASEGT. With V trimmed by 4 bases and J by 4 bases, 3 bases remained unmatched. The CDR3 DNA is TGTGCCAGCAGTGTGGGGACAGGAGGAAACACCATATATTTT. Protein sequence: CASSVGTGGNTIYF.

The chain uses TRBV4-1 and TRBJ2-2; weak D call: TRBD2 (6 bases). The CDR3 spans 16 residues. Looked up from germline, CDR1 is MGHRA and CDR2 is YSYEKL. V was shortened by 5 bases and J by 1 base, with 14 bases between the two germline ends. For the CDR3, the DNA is TGCGCCAGCAGCTACTCCGGGACTCTGAACACCGGGGAGCTGTTTTTT. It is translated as CASSYSGTLNTGELFF.

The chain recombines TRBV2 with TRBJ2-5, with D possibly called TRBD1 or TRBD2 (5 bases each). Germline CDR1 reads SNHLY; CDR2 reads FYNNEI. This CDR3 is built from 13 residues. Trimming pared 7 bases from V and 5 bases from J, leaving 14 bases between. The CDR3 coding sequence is TGTGCCAGCAATAGGGACCTACGGGAGACCCAGTACTTC. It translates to CASNRDLRETQYF.

The CDR3 region is CASSLAWQGNNYGYTF. DNA of the CDR3: TGTGCCAGCAGCTTGGCCTGGCAGGGGAACAACTATGGCTACACCTTC. The rearrangement joins TRBV5-5 to TRBJ1-2, with D perhaps matching TRBD1 (6 bases). Per the germline V gene, CDR1 is SGHKS and CDR2 is YYEKEE (reference sequence). This CDR3 has 16 residues. V was shortened by 0 bases and J by 2 bases, with 14 bases between the two germline ends.

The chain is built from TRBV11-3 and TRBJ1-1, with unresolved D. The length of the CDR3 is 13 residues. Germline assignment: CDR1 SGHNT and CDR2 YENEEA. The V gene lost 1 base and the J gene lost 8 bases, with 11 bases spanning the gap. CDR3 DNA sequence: TGTGCCAGCAGCTTAGGGCCTGGAAGGGAAGCTTTCTTT. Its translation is CASSLGPGREAFF.

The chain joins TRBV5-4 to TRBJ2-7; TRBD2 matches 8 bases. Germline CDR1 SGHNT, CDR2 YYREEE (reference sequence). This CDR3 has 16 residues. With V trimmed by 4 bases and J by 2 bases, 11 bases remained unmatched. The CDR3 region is CASSIPGGASAYEQYF. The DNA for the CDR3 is TGTGCCAGCAGCATTCCGGGGGGGGCCTCAGCCTACGAGCAGTACTTC.

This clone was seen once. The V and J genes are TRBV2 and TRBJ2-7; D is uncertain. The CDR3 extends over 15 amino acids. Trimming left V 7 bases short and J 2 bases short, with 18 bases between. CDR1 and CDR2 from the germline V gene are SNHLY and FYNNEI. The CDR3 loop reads CASTRTHPAPYEQYF. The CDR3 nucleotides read TGTGCCAGCACCAGGACCCACCCTGCGCCCTACGAGCAGTACTTC. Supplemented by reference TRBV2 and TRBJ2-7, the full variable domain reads EPEVTQTPSHQVTQMGQEVILRCVPISNHLYFYWYRQILGQKVEFLVSFYNNEISEKSEIFDDQFSVERPDGSNFTLKIRSTKLEDSAMYFCASTRTHPAPYEQYFGPGTRLTVT.

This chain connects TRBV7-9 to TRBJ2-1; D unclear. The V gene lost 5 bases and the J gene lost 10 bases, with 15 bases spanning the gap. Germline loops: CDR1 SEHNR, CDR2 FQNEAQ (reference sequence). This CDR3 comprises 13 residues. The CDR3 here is CASSRASSLEQFF. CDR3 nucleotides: TGTGCCAGCAGCAGAGCGTCCTCTTTGGAGCAGTTCTTC.

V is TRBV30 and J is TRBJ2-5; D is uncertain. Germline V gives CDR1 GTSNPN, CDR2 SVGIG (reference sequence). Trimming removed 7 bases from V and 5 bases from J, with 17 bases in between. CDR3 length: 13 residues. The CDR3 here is CAYSSALGETQYF. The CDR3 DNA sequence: TGTGCCTACAGCTCAGCCCTGGGCGAGACCCAGTACTTC.

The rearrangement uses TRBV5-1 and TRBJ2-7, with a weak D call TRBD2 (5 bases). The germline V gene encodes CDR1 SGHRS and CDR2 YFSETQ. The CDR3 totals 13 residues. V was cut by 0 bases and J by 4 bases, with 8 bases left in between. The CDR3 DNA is TGCGCCAGCAGCTTGGGCAGGACTTACGAGCAGTACTTC. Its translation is CASSLGRTYEQYF.

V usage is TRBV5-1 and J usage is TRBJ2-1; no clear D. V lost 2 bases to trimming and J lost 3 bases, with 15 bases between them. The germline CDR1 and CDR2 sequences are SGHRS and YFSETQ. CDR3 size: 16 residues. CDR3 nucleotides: TGCGCCAGCAGCTTAAGAGAAGGGTCGTTCTACAATGAGCAGTTCTTC. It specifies CASSLREGSFYNEQFF.

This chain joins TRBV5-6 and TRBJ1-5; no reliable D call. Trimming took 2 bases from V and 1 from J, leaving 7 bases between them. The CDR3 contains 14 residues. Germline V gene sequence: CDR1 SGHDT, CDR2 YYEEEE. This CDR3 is CASSFLGSNQPQHF. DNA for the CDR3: TGTGCCAGCAGCTTCCTCGGGAGCAATCAGCCCCAGCATTTT. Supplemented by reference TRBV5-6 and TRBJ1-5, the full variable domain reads DAGVTQSPTHLIKTRGQQVTLRCSPKSGHDTVSWYQQALGQGPQFIFQYYEEEERQRGNFPDRFSGHQFPNYSSELNVNALLLGDSALYLCASSFLGSNQPQHFGDGTRLSIL.

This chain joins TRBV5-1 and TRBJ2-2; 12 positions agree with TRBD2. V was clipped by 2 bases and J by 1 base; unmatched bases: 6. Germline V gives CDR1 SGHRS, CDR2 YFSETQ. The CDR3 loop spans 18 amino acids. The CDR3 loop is CASSLGGLAGLNTGELFF. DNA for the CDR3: TGCGCCAGCAGCTTAGGGGGACTAGCGGGTTTGAACACCGGGGAGCTGTTTTTT. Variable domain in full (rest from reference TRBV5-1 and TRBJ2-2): KAGVTQTPRYLIKTRGQQVTLSCSPISGHRSVSWYQQTPGQGLQFLFEYFSETQRNKGNFPGRFSGRQFSNSRSEMNVSTLELGDSALYLCASSLGGLAGLNTGELFFGEGSRLTVL.

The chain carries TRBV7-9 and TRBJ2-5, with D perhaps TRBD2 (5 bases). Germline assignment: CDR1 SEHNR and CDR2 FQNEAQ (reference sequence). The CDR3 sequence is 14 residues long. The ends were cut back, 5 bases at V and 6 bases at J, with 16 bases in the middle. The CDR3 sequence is CASSPTGWAKTQYF. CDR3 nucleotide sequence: TGTGCCAGCAGCCCGACGGGGTGGGCAAAGACCCAGTACTTC. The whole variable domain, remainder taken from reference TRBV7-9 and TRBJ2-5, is DTGVSQNPRHKITKRGQNVTFRCDPISEHNRLYWYRQTLGQGPEFLTYFQNEAQLEKSRLLSDRFSAERPKGSFSTLEIQRTEQGDSAMYLCASSPTGWAKTQYFGPGTRLLVL.

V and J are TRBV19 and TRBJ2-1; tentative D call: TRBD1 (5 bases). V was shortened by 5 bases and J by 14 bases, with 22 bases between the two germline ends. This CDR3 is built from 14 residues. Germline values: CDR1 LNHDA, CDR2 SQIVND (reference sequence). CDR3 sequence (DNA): TGTGCCAGTAGTCCCAGATGGGGTGGCACCAGGGAGTTCTTC. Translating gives CASSPRWGGTREFF. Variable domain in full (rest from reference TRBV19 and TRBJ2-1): DGGITQSPKYLFRKEGQNVTLSCEQNLNHDAMYWYRQDPGQGLRLIYYSQIVNDFQKGDIAEGYSVSREKKESFPLTVTSAQKNPTAFYLCASSPRWGGTREFFGPGTRLTVL.

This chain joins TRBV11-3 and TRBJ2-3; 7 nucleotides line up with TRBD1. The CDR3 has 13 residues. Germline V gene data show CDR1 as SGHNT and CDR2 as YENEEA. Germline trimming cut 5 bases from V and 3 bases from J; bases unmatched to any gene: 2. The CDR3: CASSTTGTDTQYF. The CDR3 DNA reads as TGTGCCAGCAGCACGACAGGGACAGATACGCAGTATTTT.

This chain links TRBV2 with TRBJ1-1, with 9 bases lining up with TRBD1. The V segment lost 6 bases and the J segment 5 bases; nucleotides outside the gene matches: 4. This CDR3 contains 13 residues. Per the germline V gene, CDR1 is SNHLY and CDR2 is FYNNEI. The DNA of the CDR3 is TGTGCCAGCAGAACAGGGGGCGGAACTGAAGCTTTCTTT. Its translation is CASRTGGGTEAFF.

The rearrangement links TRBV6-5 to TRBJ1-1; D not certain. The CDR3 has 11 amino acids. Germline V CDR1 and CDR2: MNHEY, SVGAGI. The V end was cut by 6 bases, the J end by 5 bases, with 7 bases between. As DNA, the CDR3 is TGTGCCAGCAGGATAATGACTGAAGCTTTCTTT. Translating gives CASRIMTEAFF.

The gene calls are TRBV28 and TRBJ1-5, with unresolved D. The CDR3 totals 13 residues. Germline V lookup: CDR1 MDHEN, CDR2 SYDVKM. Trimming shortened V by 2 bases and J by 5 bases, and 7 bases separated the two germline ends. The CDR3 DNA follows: TGTGCCAGCAGTTTAAAGTTGGATCAGCCCCAGCATTTT. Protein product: CASSLKLDQPQHF.

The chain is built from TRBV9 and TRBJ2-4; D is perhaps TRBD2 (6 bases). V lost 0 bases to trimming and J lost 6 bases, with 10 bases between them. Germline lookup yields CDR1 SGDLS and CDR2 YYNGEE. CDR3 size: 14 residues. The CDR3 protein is CASSVGLARNIQYF. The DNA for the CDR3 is TGTGCCAGCAGCGTAGGGCTAGCGAGAAACATTCAGTACTTC. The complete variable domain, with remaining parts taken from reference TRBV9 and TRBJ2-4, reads DSGVTQTPKHLITATGQRVTLRCSPRSGDLSVYWYQQSLDQGLQFLIQYYNGEERAKGNILERFSAQQFPDLHSELNLSSLELGDSALYFCASSVGLARNIQYFGAGTRLSVL.

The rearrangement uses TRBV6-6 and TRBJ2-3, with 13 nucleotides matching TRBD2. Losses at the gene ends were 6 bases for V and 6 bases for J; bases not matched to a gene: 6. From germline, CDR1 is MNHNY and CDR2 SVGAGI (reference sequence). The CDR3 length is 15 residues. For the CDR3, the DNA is TGTGCCAGCAGAGGACTAGCGGGAGTCCGGGATACGCAGTATTTT. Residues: CASRGLAGVRDTQYF.

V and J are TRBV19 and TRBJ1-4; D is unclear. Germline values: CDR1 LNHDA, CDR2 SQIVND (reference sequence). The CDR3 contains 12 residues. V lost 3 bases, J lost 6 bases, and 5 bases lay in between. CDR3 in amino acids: CASSIGYEKLFF. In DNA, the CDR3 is TGTGCCAGTAGTATTGGGTATGAAAAACTGTTTTTT.

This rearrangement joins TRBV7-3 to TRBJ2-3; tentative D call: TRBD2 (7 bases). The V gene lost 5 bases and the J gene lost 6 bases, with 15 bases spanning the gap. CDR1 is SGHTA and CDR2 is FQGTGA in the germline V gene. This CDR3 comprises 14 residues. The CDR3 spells CASSHKGGADTQYF. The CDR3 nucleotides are TGTGCCAGCAGCCACAAAGGGGGGGCCGATACGCAGTATTTT.

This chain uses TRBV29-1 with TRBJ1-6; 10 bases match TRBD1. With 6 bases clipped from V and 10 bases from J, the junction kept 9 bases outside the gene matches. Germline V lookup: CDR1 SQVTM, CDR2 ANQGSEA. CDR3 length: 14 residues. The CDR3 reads CSVALRTGGSPLHF. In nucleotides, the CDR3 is TGCAGCGTCGCCCTAAGGACAGGGGGATCACCCCTCCACTTT.

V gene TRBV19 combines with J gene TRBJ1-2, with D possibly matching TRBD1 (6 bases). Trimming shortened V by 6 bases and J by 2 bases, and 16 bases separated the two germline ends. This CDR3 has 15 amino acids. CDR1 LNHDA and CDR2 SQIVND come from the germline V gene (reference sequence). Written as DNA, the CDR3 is TGTGCCAGTAGCCTCGTTTTTCAGGGGAACTATGGCTACACCTTC. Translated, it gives CASSLVFQGNYGYTF.